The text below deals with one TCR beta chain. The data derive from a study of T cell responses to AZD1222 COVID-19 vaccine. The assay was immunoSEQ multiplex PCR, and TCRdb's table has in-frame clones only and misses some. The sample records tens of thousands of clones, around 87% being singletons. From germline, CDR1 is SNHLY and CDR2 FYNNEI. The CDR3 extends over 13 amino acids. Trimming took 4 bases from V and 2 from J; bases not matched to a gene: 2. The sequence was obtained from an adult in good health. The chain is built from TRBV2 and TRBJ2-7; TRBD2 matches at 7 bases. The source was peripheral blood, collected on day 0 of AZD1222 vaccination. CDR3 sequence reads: CASSVREAYEQYF. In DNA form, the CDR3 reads TGTGCCAGCAGTGTACGGGAGGCCTACGAGCAGTACTTC. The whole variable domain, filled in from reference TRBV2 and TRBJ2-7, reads EPEVTQTPSHQVTQMGQEVILRCVPISNHLYFYWYRQILGQKVEFLVSFYNNEISEKSEIFDDQFSVERPDGSNFTLKIRSTKLEDSAMYFCASSVREAYEQYFGPGTRLTVT.